The sample holds one count of the clone carrying this T cell receptor beta chain. This entry belongs to a study of T cell changes during pregnancy in multiple sclerosis. After removal of 2 bases from V and 6 bases from J, the junction contained 3 bases not matched to a gene. The germline V gene encodes CDR1 MRHNA and CDR2 SNTAGT. This CDR3 region has 13 residues. Method: immunoSEQ multiplex PCR; TCRdb's copy keeps in-frame clones and lacks some. The sample lists about 40,000 clones; 90% were seen once. Material: CD4+ T cells from peripheral blood mononuclear cells, obtained in the third trimester of pregnancy. This receptor was identified in a female donor with multiple sclerosis, enrolled in a pregnancy study. The V and J genes are TRBV6-4 and TRBJ2-7; 8 bases agree with TRBD1. The CDR3 region is CASSDHDRGEQYF. In nucleotides, the CDR3 is TGTGCCAGCAGTGACCACGACAGGGGCGAGCAGTACTTC.